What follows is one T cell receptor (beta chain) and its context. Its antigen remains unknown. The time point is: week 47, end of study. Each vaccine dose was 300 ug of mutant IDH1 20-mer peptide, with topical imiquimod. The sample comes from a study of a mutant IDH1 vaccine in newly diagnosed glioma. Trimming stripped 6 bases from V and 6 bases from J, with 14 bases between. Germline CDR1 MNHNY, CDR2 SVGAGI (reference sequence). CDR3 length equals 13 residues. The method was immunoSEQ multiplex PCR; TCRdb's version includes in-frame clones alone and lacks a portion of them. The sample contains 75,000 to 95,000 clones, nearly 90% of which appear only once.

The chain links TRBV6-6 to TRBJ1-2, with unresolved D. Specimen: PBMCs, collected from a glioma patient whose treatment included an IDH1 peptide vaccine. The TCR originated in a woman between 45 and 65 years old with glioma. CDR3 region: CASSLREKNGYTF. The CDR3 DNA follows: TGTGCCAGCAGCCTCCGGGAGAAGAATGGCTACACCTTC.